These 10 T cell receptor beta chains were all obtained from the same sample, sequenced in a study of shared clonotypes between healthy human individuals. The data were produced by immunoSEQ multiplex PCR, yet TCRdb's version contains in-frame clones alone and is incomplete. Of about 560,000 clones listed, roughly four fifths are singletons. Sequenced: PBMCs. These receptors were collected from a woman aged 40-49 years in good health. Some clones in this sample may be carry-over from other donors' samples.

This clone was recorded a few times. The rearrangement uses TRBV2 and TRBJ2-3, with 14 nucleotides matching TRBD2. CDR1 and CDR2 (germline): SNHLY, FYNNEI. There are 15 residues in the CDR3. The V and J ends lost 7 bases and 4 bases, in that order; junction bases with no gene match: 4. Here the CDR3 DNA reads TGTGCCAGCACAGGGACTAGCGGGAGTCCAGATACGCAGTATTTT. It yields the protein CASTGTSGSPDTQYF.

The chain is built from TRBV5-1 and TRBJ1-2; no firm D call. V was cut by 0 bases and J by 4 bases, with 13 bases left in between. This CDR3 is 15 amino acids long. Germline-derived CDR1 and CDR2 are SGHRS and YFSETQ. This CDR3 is CASSLGFRNSYGYTF. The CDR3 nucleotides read TGCGCCAGCAGCTTGGGATTCCGGAACTCCTATGGCTACACCTTC.

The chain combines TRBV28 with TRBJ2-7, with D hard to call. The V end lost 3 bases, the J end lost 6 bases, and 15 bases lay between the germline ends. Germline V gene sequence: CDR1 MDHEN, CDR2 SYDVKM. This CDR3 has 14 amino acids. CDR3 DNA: TGTGCCAGCAGTTTTTCCCCCTTCTCTCCCGAGCAGTACTTC. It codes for CASSFSPFSPEQYF.

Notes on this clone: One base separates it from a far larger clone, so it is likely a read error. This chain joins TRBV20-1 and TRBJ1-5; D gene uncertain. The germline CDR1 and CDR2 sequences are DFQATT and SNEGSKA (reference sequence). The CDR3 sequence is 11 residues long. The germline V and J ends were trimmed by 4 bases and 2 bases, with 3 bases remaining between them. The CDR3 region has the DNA TGCAGTGCTAAGGGCAATCAGCCCCAGCATTTT. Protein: CSAKGNQPQHF.

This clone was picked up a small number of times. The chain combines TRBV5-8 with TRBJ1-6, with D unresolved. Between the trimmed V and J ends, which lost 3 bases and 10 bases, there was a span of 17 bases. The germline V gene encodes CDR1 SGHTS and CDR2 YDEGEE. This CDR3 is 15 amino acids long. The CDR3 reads CASSSRSVRQSPLHF. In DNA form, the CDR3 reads TGTGCCAGCAGCTCCCGGTCGGTGCGCCAGTCACCCCTCCACTTT.

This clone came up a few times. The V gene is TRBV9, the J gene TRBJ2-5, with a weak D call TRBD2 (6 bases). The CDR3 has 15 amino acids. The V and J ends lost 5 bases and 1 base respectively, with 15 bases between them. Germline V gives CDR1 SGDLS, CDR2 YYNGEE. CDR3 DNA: TGTGCCAGCAGACAAACGGAGGGCTTCCAAGAGACCCAGTACTTC. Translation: CASRQTEGFQETQYF.

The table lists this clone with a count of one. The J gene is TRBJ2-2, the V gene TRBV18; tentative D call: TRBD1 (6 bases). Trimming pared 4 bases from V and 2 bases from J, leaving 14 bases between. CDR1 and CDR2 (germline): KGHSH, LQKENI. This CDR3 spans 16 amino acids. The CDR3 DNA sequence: TGTGCCAGCTCACTCCTAGGACAGAGCAACACCGGGGAGCTGTTTTTT. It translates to CASSLLGQSNTGELFF.

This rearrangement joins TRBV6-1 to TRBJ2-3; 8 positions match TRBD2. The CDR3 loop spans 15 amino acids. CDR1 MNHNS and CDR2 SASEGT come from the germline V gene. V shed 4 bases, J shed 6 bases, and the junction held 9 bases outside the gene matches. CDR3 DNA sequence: TGTGCCAGCAGTGGCCAGACTAGCGTCATGGATACGCAGTATTTT. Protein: CASSGQTSVMDTQYF.

The CDR3 nucleotides are TGTGCCAGCTCACCACCCCTGGGGGTTCAGATGGGACAGGGGGCCTACGAGCAGTACTTC. Protein: CASSPPLGVQMGQGAYEQYF. The rearrangement links TRBV18 to TRBJ2-7; the match to TRBD1 covers 11 bases. Germline-derived CDR1 and CDR2 are KGHSH and LQKENI. J gave up 2 bases and V 0 bases, and 15 bases lay outside the gene matches. The CDR3 spans 20 residues.

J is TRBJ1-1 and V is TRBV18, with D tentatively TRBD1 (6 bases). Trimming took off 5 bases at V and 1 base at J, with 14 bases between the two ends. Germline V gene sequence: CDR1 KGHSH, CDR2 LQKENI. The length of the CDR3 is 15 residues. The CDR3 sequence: CASSGTGWENTEAFF. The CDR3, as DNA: TGTGCCAGCTCAGGAACAGGGTGGGAGAACACTGAAGCTTTCTTT. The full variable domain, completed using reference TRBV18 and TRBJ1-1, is NAGVMQNPRHLVRRRGQEARLRCSPMKGHSHVYWYRQLPEEGLKFMVYLQKENIIDESGMPKERFSAEFPKEGPSILRIQQVVRGDSAAYFCASSGTGWENTEAFFGQGTRLTVV.